This T cell receptor beta chain was captured by sequencing in a study of T cells in localized non-small cell lung cancer. General study findings and limits: Adjacent uninvolved lung had the highest clonality, suggesting focused antigen responses.

The data were produced by immunoSEQ multiplex PCR, yet TCRdb's version contains in-frame clones alone and is incomplete. The sample lists 20,000 or so clones, about 90% seen once, with about 6.7% in the top ten. Regarding this clone: Its antigen remains unidentified.

This specimen was peripheral blood, taken before any cancer treatment. This sequence originates from a male donor older than 55 with stage I squamous cell lung carcinoma.

CDR3 amino acids: CASSARRGGWQFF. The CDR3 nucleotides are TGTGCCAGCAGCGCAAGGAGGGGGGGTTGGCAGTTCTTC. This chain links TRBV7-2 with TRBJ2-1, with D perhaps TRBD2 (7 bases). V lost 5 bases and J 12 bases, leaving 17 bases between the germline ends. There are 13 residues in the CDR3. Germline V gene lookup returns CDR1 SGHTA and CDR2 FQGNSA.